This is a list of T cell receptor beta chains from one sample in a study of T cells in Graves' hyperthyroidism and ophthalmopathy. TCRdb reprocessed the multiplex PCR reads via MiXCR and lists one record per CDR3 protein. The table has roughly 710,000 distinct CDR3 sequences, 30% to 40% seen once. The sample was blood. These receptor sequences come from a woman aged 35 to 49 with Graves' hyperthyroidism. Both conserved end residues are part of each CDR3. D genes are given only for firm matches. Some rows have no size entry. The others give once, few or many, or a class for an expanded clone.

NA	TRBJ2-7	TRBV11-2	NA	TGTGCCAGCAGCTTAGATAGAGCAGGGCAGTACTTC	CASSLDRAGQYF
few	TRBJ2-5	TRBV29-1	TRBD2	TGCAGCGTGGCCTCTGGACTAGCGGGGGGACAAGAGACCCAGTACTTC	CSVASGLAGGQETQYF
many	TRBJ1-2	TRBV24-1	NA	TGTGCCACCAGTGATTCTGCCCGCGAAGGCTATGGCTACACCTTC	CATSDSAREGYGYTF
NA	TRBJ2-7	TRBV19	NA	TGTGCCAGTAGCAAAAAACACCAAATACTAGTCCCCTACGAGCAGTACTTC	CASSKKHQILVPYEQYF
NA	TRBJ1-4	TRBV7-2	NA	TGTGCCAGCAGCCTCCGTAGGGGTGGAAAACTGTTTTTT	CASSLRRGGKLFF
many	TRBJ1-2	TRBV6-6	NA	TGTGCCAGCAGGCACCCCGTAGCTAACTATGGCTACACCTTC	CASRHPVANYGYTF
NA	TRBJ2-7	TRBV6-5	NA	TGTGCCAGCAGTGGGGAGCACGAGCAGTACTTC	CASSGEHEQYF
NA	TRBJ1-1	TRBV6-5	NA	TGTGCCAGCCTATCAGGGAAGGCTTCTGAAGCTTTCTTT	CASLSGKASEAFF
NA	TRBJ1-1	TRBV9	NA	TGTGCCAGCAGCGCTAACCCCGCAGATTCCCAAGCTTTCTTT	CASSANPADSQAFF
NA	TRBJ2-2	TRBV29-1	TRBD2	TGCAGCGTTGAGCTCCCTCTAGCGGGGGATTTCGGGGAGCTGTTTTTT	CSVELPLAGDFGELFF
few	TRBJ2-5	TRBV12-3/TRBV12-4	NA	TGTGCCATCAGTTCAGGGTATCAAGAGACCCAGTACTTC	CAISSGYQETQYF
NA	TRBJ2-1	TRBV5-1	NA	TGCGCCAGCAATCAGGGCAGTGAGCAGTTCTTC	CASNQGSEQFF
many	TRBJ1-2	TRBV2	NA	TGTGCCAGCAGTGAAACGGGCATGAGGGGACTCAACTATGGCTACACCTTC	CASSETGMRGLNYGYTF
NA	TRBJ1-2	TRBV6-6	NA	TGTGCCAGCAGTTACCCCCAGATTTTCTATGGCTACACCTTC	CASSYPQIFYGYTF
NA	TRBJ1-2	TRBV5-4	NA	TGTGCCAGCAGCTTGGTCCAGGGGATGGGCTACACCTTC	CASSLVQGMGYTF
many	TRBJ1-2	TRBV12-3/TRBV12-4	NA	TGTGCCAGCAGTGCCAGACAGGTTACCCTCCATGGCTACACCTTC	CASSARQVTLHGYTF
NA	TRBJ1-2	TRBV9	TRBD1	TGTGCCAGCGGCCCAGTGGGACAGGGGTACGGCTACACCTTC	CASGPVGQGYGYTF
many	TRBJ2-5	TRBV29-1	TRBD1	TGCAGCGTTGGGACAGGGGGCCAAGAGACCCAGTACTTC	CSVGTGGQETQYF
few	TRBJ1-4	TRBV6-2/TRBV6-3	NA	TGTGCCAGCAGCGGAACGTACGGTGGTGGTGAAAAACTGTTTTTT	CASSGTYGGGEKLFF
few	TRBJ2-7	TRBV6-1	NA	TGTGCCAGCAGTGCCGGGACAACCTACGAGCAGTACTTC	CASSAGTTYEQYF
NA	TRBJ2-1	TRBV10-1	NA	TGCGCCAGCAGTGGACAGGCCGTAGGGGATGAGCAGTTCTTC	CASSGQAVGDEQFF
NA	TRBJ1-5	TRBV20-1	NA	TGCAGTGCTAGAGCCTCGGGACTCTCGGCACAGCCCCAGCATTTT	CSARASGLSAQPQHF
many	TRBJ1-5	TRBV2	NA	TGTGCCAGCAGGACCGAAACCGACGGGGGCCATGAGCATTTT	CASRTETDGGHEHF
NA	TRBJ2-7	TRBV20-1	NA	TGCAGTGCTAGAGATGAACAGGGTTCTAACGAGCAGTACTTC	CSARDEQGSNEQYF
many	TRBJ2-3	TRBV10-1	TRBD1	TGCGCCAGCAGCCCCGGGACAGGGGACACAGATACGCAGTATTTT	CASSPGTGDTDTQYF
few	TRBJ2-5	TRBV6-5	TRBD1	TGTGCCAGCAGACCACGATCTTTTATCAGGGGGCAAGAGACCCAGTACTTC	CASRPRSFIRGQETQYF
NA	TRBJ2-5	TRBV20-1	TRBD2	TGCAGTTACCCGGGACTAGCGGGGAAGAGGACCCAGTACTTC	CSYPGLAGKRTQYF
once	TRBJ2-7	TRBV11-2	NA	TGTGCCAGCAGCTTAGATCGCCCGGGGCCGGGTGGGTCCTACGAGCAGTACTTC	CASSLDRPGPGGSYEQYF
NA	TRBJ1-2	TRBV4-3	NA	TGCGCCAGCAGCCCCGGGGCGTCCCAGGGAGGCTACACCTTC	CASSPGASQGGYTF
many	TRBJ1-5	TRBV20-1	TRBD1	TGCAGTGCAGCTACAGGGGGCAATCAGCCCCAGCATTTT	CSAATGGNQPQHF
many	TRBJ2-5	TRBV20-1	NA	TGCAGTGCTAGCCCTACAACCCCGTCCGCGGGGACCCTCCAAGAGACCCAGTACTTC	CSASPTTPSAGTLQETQYF
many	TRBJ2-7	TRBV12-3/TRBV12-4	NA	TGTGCCAGCACAACCACAGGGATCGACGAGCAGTACTTC	CASTTTGIDEQYF
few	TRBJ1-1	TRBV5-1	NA	TGCGCCAGCAGCTTGGTGATGGGGCCTGAAGCTTTCTTT	CASSLVMGPEAFF
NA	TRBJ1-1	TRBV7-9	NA	TGTGCCAGCAGGTTCAAAGGTCAGGGGCGCGGCACTGAAGCTTTCTTT	CASRFKGQGRGTEAFF
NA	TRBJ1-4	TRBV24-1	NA	TGTGCCACCAGTGTGGTTGACACCCTTGGGGAAAAACTGTTTTTT	CATSVVDTLGEKLFF
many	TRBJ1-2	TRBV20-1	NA	TGCAGTGCTAGGTCCGGGACGGGCTATGGCTACACCTTC	CSARSGTGYGYTF
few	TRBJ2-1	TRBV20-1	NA	TGCAGTGCTAGAGATACAGGGATCAATGAGCAGTTCTTC	CSARDTGINEQFF
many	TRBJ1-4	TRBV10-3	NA	TGTGCCATCAGTGAGTCGGTAGGGAATAATGAAAAACTGTTTTTT	CAISESVGNNEKLFF
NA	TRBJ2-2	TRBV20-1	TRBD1	TGCAGTGCTAGAGGTGGGACAGGGATTGCCGGGGAGCTGTTTTTT	CSARGGTGIAGELFF
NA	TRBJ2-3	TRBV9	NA	TGTGCCAGCAGCGTAGGTGAGGTAGATACGCAGTATTTT	CASSVGEVDTQYF
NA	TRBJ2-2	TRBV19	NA	TGTGCCAGTAGTCCGGGGGCAAGGACCGGGGAGCTGTTTTTT	CASSPGARTGELFF